The clone carrying this T cell receptor (beta chain) appeared a few times. The antigen remains unidentified. The data originate from a study of identical twins. Healthy Caucasian donors formed the entire cohort. V dropped 2 bases and J dropped 4; count of bases not matched to a gene: 4. Germline loops: CDR1 SGDLS, CDR2 YYNGEE. The CDR3 is 14 amino acids. Study-wide points: Beta out-of-frame sequences showed weaker excess sharing between twins.

TCRdb itself ran the 5' RACE reads through MiXCR, one entry per CDR3 protein. The data contain some 730,000 distinct CDR3 sequences, about 20% of them singletons. The same sample was also studied in work on T cells expressing NK-cell markers.

The receptor comes from a woman younger than 30 in good health. The sample taken for sequencing was PBMCs. The chain combines TRBV9 with TRBJ2-5; 8 bases are a match to TRBD1. The CDR3 DNA reads TGTGCCAGCAGCGTGACAGGGGCGAGAGAGACCCAGTACTTC. As protein: CASSVTGARETQYF.